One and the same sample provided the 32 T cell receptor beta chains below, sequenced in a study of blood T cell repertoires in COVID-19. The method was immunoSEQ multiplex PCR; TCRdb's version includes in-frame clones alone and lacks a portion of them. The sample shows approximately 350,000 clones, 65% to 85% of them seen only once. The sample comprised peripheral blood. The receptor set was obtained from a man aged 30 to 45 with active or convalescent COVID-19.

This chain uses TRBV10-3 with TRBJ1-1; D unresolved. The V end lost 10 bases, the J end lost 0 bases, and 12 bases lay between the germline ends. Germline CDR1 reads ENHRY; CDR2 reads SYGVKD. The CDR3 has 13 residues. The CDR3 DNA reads TGTGCCACAAGCGTGGTTGTGAACACTGAAGCTTTCTTT. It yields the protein CATSVVVNTEAFF.

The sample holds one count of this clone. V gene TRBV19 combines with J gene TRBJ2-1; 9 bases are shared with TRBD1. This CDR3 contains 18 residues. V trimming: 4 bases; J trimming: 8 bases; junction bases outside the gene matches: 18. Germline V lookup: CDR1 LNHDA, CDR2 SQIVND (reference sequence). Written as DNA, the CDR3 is TGTGCCAGTAGTACCAAAGGGTCTACAGGGGGCAGTGGTTATGAGCAGTTCTTC. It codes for CASSTKGSTGGSGYEQFF.

This CDR3 reads CASSPGDTGELFF. The CDR3 coding sequence is TGTGCCAGCTCCCCGGGGGACACCGGGGAGCTGTTTTTT. The V call is TRBV28, the J call TRBJ2-2; D is possibly TRBD2 (6 bases). This CDR3 region has 13 residues. With 8 bases removed from V and 3 bases from J, the gap between germline ends came to 10 bases. Per the germline V gene, CDR1 is MDHEN and CDR2 is SYDVKM.

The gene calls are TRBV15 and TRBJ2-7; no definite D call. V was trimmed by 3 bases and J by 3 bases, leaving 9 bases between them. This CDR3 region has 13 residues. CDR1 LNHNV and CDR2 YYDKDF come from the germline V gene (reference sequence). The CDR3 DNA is TGTGCCACCAGCAGGAGACTCAACTACGAGCAGTACTTC. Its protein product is CATSRRLNYEQYF.

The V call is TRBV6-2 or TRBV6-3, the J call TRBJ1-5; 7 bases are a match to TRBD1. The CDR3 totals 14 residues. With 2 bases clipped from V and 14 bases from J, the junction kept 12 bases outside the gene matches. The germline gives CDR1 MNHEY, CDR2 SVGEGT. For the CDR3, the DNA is TGTGCCAGCAGTTACCTCGGAAGGACAGGCCCTGAGCATTTT. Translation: CASSYLGRTGPEHF.

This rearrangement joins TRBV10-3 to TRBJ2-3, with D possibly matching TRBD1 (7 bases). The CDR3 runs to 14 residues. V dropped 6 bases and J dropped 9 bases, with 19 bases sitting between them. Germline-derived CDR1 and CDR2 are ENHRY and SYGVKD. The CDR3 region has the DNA TGTGCCATCAGCCCGGTTGCGGGGACAGCCACGCAGTATTTT. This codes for CAISPVAGTATQYF.

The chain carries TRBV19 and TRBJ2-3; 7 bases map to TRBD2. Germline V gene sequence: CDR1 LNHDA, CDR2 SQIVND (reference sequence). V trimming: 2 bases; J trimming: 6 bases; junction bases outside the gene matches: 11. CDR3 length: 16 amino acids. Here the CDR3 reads CASSISASGFFDTQYF. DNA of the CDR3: TGTGCCAGTAGTATAAGTGCTAGCGGTTTCTTTGATACGCAGTATTTT.

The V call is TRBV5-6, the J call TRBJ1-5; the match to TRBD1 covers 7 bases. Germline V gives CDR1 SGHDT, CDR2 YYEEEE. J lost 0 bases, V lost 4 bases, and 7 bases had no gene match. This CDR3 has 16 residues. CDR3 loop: CASSLYTGVSNQPQHF. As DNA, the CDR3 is TGTGCCAGCAGCCTCTATACAGGGGTTAGCAATCAGCCCCAGCATTTT.

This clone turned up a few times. The DNA of the CDR3 is TGTGCCATCAGTGAGGATCAGGTTATGGAGCAGTACTTC. As protein: CAISEDQVMEQYF. V gene TRBV10-3 combines with J gene TRBJ2-7; unclear D gene. This CDR3 is built from 13 residues. V was pared by 2 bases and J by 7 bases, with 12 bases between. Germline CDR1 ENHRY, CDR2 SYGVKD.

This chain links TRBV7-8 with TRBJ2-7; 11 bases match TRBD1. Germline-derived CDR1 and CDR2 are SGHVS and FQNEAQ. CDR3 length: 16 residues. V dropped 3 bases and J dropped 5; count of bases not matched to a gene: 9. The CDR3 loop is CASSFVARTGGHEQYF. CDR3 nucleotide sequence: TGTGCCAGCAGCTTCGTTGCTAGGACAGGGGGCCACGAGCAGTACTTC.

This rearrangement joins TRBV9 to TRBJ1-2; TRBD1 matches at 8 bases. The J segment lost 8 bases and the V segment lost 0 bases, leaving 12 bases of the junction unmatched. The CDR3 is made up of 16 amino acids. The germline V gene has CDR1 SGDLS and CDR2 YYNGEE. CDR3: CASSVGRDRLFGGYTF. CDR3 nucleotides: TGTGCCAGCAGCGTAGGGCGGGACAGGTTATTTGGCGGCTACACCTTC.

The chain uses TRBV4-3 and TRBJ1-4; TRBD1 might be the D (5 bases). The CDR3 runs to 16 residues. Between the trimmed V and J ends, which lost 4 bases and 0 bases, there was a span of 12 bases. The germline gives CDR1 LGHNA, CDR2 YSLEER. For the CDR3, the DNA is TGCGCCAGCAGCCGCTCCACAGGAGCAACTAATGAAAAACTGTTTTTT. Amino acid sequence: CASSRSTGATNEKLFF.

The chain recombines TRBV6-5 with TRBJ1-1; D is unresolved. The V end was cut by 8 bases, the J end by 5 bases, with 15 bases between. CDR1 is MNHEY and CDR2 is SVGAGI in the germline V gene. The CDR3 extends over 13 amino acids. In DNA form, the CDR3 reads TGTGCCAGCCGCCCAGAGGTAGGAACTGAAGCTTTCTTT. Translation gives CASRPEVGTEAFF.

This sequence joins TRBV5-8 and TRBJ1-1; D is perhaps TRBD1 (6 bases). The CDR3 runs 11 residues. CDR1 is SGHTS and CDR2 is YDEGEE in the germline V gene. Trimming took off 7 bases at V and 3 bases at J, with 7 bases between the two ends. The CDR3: CASQGYTEAFF. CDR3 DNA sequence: TGTGCCAGCCAGGGGTACACTGAAGCTTTCTTT.

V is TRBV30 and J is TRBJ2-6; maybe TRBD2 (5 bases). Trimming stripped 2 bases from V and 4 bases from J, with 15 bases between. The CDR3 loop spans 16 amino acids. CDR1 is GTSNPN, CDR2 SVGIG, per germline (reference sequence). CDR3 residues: CAWSRSGSNGANVLTF. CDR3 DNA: TGTGCCTGGAGTCGGAGCGGTTCGAACGGGGCCAACGTCCTGACTTTC.

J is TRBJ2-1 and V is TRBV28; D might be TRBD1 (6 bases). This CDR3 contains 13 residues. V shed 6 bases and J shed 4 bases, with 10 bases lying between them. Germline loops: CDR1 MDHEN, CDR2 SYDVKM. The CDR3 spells CASSPQGYNEQFF. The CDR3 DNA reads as TGTGCCAGCAGCCCCCAGGGGTACAATGAGCAGTTCTTC.

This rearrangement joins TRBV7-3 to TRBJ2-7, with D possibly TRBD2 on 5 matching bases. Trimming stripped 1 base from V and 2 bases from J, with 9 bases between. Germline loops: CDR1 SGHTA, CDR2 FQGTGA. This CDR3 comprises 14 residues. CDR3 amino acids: CASSLREKPYEQYF. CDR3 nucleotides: TGTGCCAGCAGCTTAAGGGAGAAGCCCTACGAGCAGTACTTC.

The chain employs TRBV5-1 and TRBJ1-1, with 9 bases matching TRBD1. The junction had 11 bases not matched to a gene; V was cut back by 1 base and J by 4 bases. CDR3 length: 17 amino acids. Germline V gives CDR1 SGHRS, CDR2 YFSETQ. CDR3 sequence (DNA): TGCGCCAGCAGCTTGCAGGGACAGGGTGGATTTGGCACTGAAGCTTTCTTT. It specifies CASSLQGQGGFGTEAFF.

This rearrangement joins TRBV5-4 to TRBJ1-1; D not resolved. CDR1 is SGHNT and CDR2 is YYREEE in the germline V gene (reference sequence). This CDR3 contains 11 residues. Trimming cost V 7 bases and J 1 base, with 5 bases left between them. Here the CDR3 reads CASGRNTEAFF. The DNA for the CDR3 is TGTGCCAGCGGGCGGAACACTGAAGCTTTCTTT.

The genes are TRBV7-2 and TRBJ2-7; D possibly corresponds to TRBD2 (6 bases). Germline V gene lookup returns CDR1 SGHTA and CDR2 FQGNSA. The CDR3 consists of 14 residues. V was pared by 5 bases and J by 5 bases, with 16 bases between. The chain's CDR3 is CASSHAGGTNEQYF. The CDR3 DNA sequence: TGTGCCAGCAGCCACGCCGGAGGGACGAACGAGCAGTACTTC.

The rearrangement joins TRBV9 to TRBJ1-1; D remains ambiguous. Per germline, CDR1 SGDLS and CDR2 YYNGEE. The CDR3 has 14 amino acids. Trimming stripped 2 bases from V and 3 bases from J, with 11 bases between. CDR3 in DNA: TGTGCCAGCAGCGTTTTGAGTGAGGACACTGAAGCTTTCTTT. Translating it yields CASSVLSEDTEAFF.

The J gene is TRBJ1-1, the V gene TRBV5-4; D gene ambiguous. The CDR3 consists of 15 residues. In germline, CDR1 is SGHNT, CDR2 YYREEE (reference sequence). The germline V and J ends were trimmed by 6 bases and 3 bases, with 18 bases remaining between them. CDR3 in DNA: TGTGCCAGCACCCTCGGCCCCCCTCGGGACACTGAAGCTTTCTTT. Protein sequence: CASTLGPPRDTEAFF. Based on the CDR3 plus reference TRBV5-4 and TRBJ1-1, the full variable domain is ETGVTQSPTHLIKTRGQQVTLRCSSQSGHNTVSWYQQALGQGPQFIFQYYREEENGRGNFPPRFSGLQFPNYSSELNVNALELDDSALYLCASTLGPPRDTEAFFGQGTRLTVV.

CDR3 sequence (DNA): TGTGCCAGCAGCCCAGGGGGCCGGACTGAAGCTTTCTTT. This translates into CASSPGGRTEAFF. The chain combines TRBV12-3 or TRBV12-4 with TRBJ1-1; TRBD1 matches at 8 bases. Trimming cost V 6 bases and J 5 bases; bases outside gene matches: 5. This CDR3 is 13 amino acids long.

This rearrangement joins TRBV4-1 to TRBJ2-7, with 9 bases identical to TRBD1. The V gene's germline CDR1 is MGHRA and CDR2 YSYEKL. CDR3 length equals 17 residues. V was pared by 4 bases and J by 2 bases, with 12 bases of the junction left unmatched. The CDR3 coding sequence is TGCGCCAGCAGCCTCCAGGGGGGCGGGACAGGGACCTACGAGCAGTACTTC. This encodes CASSLQGGGTGTYEQYF.

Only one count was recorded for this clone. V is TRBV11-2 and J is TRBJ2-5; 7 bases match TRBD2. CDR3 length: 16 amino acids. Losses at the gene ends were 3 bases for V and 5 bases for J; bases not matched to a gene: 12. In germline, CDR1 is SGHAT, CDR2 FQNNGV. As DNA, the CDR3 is TGTGCCAGCAGCTTCTTCAGAAAAGCGGGGATGGAGACCCAGTACTTC. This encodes CASSFFRKAGMETQYF.

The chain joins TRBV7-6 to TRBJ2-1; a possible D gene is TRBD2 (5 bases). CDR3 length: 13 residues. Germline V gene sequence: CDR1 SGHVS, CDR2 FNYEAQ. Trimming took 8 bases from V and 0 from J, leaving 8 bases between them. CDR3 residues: CASQRFSYNEQFF. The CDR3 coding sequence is TGTGCCAGCCAGCGGTTCTCCTACAATGAGCAGTTCTTC. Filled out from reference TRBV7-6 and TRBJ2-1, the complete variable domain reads GAGVSQSPRYKVTKRGQDVALRCDPISGHVSLYWYRQALGQGPEFLTYFNYEAQQDKSGLPNDRFSAERPEGSISTLTIQRTEQRDSAMYRCASQRFSYNEQFFGPGTRLTVL.

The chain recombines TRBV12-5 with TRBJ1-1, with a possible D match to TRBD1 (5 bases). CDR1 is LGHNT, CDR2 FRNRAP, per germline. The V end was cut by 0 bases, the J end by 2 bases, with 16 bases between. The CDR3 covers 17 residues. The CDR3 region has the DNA TGTGCTAGTGGTTTGGTGTCTGGAGGCGGGGCAAACACTGAAGCTTTCTTT. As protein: CASGLVSGGGANTEAFF.

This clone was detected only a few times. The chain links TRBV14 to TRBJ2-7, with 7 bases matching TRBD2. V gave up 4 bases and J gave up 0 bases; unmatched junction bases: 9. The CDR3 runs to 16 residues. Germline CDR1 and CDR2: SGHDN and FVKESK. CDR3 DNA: TGTGCCAGCAGCCGATACAAGACGGGGGGCTCCTACGAGCAGTACTTC. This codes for CASSRYKTGGSYEQYF.

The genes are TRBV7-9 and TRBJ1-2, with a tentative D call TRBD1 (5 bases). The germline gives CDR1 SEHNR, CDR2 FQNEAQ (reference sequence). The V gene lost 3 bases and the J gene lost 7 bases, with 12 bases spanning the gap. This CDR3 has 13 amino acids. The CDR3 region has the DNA TGTGCCAGCAGCTTGCCCAGGGAAGCTGGCTACACCTTC. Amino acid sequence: CASSLPREAGYTF.

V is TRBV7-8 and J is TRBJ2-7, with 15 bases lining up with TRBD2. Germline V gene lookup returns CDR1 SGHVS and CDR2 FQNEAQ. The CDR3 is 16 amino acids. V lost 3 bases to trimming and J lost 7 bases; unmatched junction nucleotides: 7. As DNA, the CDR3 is TGTGCCAGCAGCTTCCGGACTAGCGGGAGGGCCGGAGAGCAGTACTTC. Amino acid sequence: CASSFRTSGRAGEQYF.

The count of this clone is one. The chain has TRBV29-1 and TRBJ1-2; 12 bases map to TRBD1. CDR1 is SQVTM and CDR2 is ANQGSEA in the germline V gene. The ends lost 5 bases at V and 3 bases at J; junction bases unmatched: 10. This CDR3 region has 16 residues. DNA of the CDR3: TGCAGCGTTTCTACCGGGACAGGGGGCCCTTACTATGGCTACACCTTC. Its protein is CSVSTGTGGPYYGYTF.

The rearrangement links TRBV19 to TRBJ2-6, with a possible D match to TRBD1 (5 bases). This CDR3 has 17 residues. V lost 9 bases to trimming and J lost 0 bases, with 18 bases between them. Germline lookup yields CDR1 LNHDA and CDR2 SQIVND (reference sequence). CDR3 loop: CARGLGRSVSGANVLTF. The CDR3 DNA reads TGTGCCAGGGGTTTGGGGCGGTCGGTCTCTGGGGCCAACGTCCTGACTTTC.